The text below deals with one TCR beta chain. Its matching antigen is unknown. Autoimmune disease history or systemic immunosuppression led to patient exclusion. This sample is drawn from a study of OX40 agonist ivuxolimab in advanced cancers. Study overall: Three patients, one with hepatocellular carcinoma and two with cutaneous melanoma, responded partially.

Study conclusions and caveats: Several nonresponders also turned out to have low normalized T-cell clonal expansion. Which antigen the expanded peripheral T cells recognized is unknown.

Per germline, CDR1 MNHEY and CDR2 SMNVEV (reference sequence). Germline trimming cut 2 bases from V and 4 bases from J; bases unmatched to any gene: 9. This CDR3 is 16 amino acids long. The data were produced by immunoSEQ multiplex PCR, yet TCRdb's version contains in-frame clones alone and is incomplete. The table lists tens of thousands of clones, roughly 92% of them singletons. The starting material was CD4+ or CD8+ T cells sorted from blood, obtained in a trial of the OX40 agonist ivuxolimab. This chain uses TRBV27 with TRBJ2-3, with 7 positions matching TRBD1. The source is an adult with an advanced solid tumor such as melanoma, head and neck, liver or kidney cancer. The CDR3 DNA sequence: TGTGCCAGCAGTTTAATCTGGGGGACAGAGGCAGATACGCAGTATTTT. Its translation: CASSLIWGTEADTQYF.